This TCR beta chain stems from a study of OX40 agonist ivuxolimab in advanced cancers. Study at large: Subjects had a mean age of about 57 years, with a range of about 23 to 85; roughly 83% were male.

The CDR3 length is 14 residues. The V end lost 3 bases, the J end lost 3 bases, and 12 bases lay between the germline ends. Per germline, CDR1 SGHTA and CDR2 FQGNSA. Sequencing was performed with immunoSEQ multiplex PCR; in TCRdb, only in-frame clones are kept and a portion is missing. The sample comprises roughly 140,000 clones, 85% to 95% of which are singletons, and around 0.31% rests with the top ten. Systemic immunosuppression or autoimmune disease history was grounds to exclude patients. This TCR derives from an adult with an advanced solid tumor such as melanoma, head and neck, liver or kidney cancer. Sequenced material: CD4+ or CD8+ T cells sorted from blood, taken in a trial of the OX40 agonist ivuxolimab. The rearrangement uses TRBV7-2 and TRBJ2-7; TRBD2 might be the D (6 bases). The CDR3 spells CASSLEGTRYEQYF. As DNA, the CDR3 is TGTGCCAGCAGCTTGGAAGGGACTCGCTACGAGCAGTACTTC.